This TCR beta chain came from a study of T cell changes during pregnancy in multiple sclerosis. The repertoire was sequenced with immunoSEQ multiplex PCR; TCRdb's copy has only in-frame clones and lacks some. The sample carries roughly 51,000 clones, about 90% recorded once. Trimming removed 6 bases at V and 4 bases at J, with 19 bases between. This CDR3 has 16 amino acids. Per germline, CDR1 MNHEY and CDR2 SMNVEV (reference sequence). The receptor was isolated from a female donor in good health, enrolled as a control in a pregnancy study. This sequence joins TRBV27 and TRBJ1-5, with D possibly matching TRBD1 (6 bases). Sequenced material: CD4+ T cells from peripheral blood mononuclear cells, taken after pregnancy. The DNA for the CDR3 is TGTGCCAGCAGCCCCGATTTGGGACATACTAATCAGCCCCAGCATTTT. It encodes CASSPDLGHTNQPQHF.